This T cell receptor beta chain was retrieved from a study of circulating and synovial CD4+ cells in juvenile arthritis (TCRdb year 2014). Regarding the complete study: TCRbeta CDR3 repertoires of circulating HLA-DR+ CD4 T cells, bulk blood CD4 T cells and synovial CD4 T cells were compared within each patient. Repertoire sequencing was performed with the aim of confirming enrichment of synovial clonotypes in a circulating synovial-like CD4 T cell subset. Here is what the overall study found, with its caveats: CPL and bulk blood CD4 samples differed in T cell genome counts by at least an order of magnitude, so sample-size effects were addressed. Circulating pathogenic-like lymphocytes clustered together with synovial T cells and shared a substantially larger fraction of CDR3 sequences with synovium than bulk blood did. Synovial and circulating pathogenic-like lymphocyte repertoires were less diverse than bulk blood CD4 repertoires, with some CPL samples as oligoclonal as synovium. Since overlap with synovium went up as sequencing depth increased, the measured fractions of shared clonotypes likely underestimated the full repertoire overlap. No difference between circulating pathogenic-like lymphocytes and bulk blood T cells was detected by traditional Vbeta family usage analysis.

Remarks on this clone: Its antigen is still unknown. Base qualities are not recorded, but no much larger clone differs from it by a single base.

Libraries were built with the immunoSEQ multiplex PCR assay. An external provider performed TCRbeta CDR3 sequencing as a commercial service. Under the source paper's analysis protocol: Productive nucleotide sequences and amino acid sequences obtained through in silico translation were used in the analyses. Diversity was measured as Renyi entropy over a range of alpha values, and the median of 200 repeated subsamples was taken to equalise sample size. The distance between each pair of repertoires was calculated as one minus the Chao-modified Jaccard index, which corrects for under-sampling, and this distance was used for clustering. Frequency-weighted overlap with synovial clonotypes was calculated across 200 sample sizes, using 200 draws without replacement for each, and the value reported was the one at the size of the smaller sample. TCRdb limited this immuneACCESS table to in-frame rearrangements with V and J called. A share of clones is missing; checked studies link under half to unresolved V genes, and the rest is unexplained. The V and J calls and clone size were taken over from that table, and D and trimming were inferred from the DNA. Present in this sample are about 33,000 clones, roughly 95% of which were seen just once. The ten largest make up approximately 0.16% of the sample.

The CDR3 runs 12 residues from the cysteine to the phenylalanine. The CDR3 DNA has 36 bases and is translated from base 1. CDR1 and CDR2, looked up from the germline V gene, are MDHEN and SYDVKM. The V end loses 3 bases and the J end loses 9 bases, and a stretch of 9 bases separates them. Donors of the sequenced samples were patients with active juvenile idiopathic arthritis. Cells were sorted right after thawing, and dead cells were excluded with Live/Dead Fixable Near-IR Stain. The receptor's source is a human donor with juvenile idiopathic arthritis. Sequencing was done on a sample of CD4+ T cells from blood. The receptor chain draws on TRBV28 and TRBJ1-5, with the D gene call left open. The CDR3 is CASSLTTGPQHF. The base sequence is TGTGCCAGCAGTTTGACTACCGGGCCCCAGCATTTT.